These 8 T cell receptor beta chains were sequenced from one sample in a study of identical twins. TCRdb re-called the 5' RACE reads through MiXCR, storing one row per CDR3 protein. Of nearly 650,000 distinct CDR3 sequences in the sample, about 7.6% were seen once. These sequences were also reported in another study, on yellow fever vaccine responses in identical twins.

The sequenced material came from PBMCs. The receptors originated from a woman aged 18-35 years in good health.

In this sample, this clonotype turned up many times. The genes are TRBV10-3 and TRBJ2-2, with 11 bases fitting TRBD2. J was trimmed by 0 bases and V by 8 bases; bases with no gene match: 8. CDR1 and CDR2 from the germline V gene are ENHRY and SYGVKD. The CDR3 contains 17 residues. The CDR3 coding sequence is TGTGCCATCCGACGGGGGACTAGCGGCCCGAACACCGGGGAGCTGTTTTTT. Amino acids: CAIRRGTSGPNTGELFF.

This clonotype has a handful of counts. The V call is TRBV2, the J call TRBJ1-1, with D possibly being TRBD1 (6 bases). In germline, CDR1 is SNHLY, CDR2 FYNNEI. Trimming pared 3 bases from V and 4 bases from J, leaving 15 bases between. The CDR3 has 15 residues. This chain's CDR3 is CASSDRGAWITEAFF. The CDR3, as DNA: TGTGCCAGCAGTGATCGGGGGGCGTGGATCACTGAAGCTTTCTTT. Full variable domain (missing parts from reference TRBV2 and TRBJ1-1): EPEVTQTPSHQVTQMGQEVILRCVPISNHLYFYWYRQILGQKVEFLVSFYNNEISEKSEIFDDQFSVERPDGSNFTLKIRSTKLEDSAMYFCASSDRGAWITEAFFGQGTRLTVV.

This clonotype showed up many times. The rearrangement links TRBV20-1 to TRBJ2-1; 11 bases line up with TRBD2. Per germline, CDR1 DFQATT and CDR2 SNEGSKA (reference sequence). The J segment lost 6 bases and the V segment lost 5 bases, leaving 6 bases of the junction unmatched. The CDR3 is 14 residues long. The CDR3 sequence is CSAATSGIGNEQFF. The CDR3 DNA reads TGCAGTGCTGCGACTAGCGGGATTGGCAATGAGCAGTTCTTC.

J is TRBJ2-7 and V is TRBV20-1, with TRBD2 matching 8 bases. The CDR3 is 15 amino acids. V was clipped by 0 bases and J by 0 bases; unmatched bases: 4. Per germline, CDR1 DFQATT and CDR2 SNEGSKA (reference sequence). CDR3 amino acids: CSARDSGTSSYEQYV. The CDR3 DNA follows: TGCAGTGCTAGAGATAGCGGGACGAGCTCCTACGAGCAGTACGTC.

The chain carries TRBV7-2 and TRBJ1-2; a weak D match, TRBD1 (6 bases). In germline, CDR1 is SGHTA, CDR2 FQGNSA. Trimming shortened V by 5 bases and J by 8 bases, and 24 bases separated the two germline ends. The length of the CDR3 is 16 residues. The CDR3, as DNA: TGTGCCAGCAGCCCTAGGGGGGGGCACCCCATCTGGGGCTACACCTTC. It specifies CASSPRGGHPIWGYTF.

This clonotype was observed many times. The V gene is TRBV5-1, the J gene TRBJ2-1; the D gene is possibly TRBD1 (6 bases). The ends were cut back, 1 base at V and 12 bases at J, with 20 bases in the middle. Germline CDR1 SGHRS, CDR2 YFSETQ. The CDR3 is 15 residues long. The CDR3 nucleotides read TGCGCCAGCAGCTTGCAGGAGAACAGGGCATATCCGCAGTTCTTC. Protein: CASSLQENRAYPQFF.

This chain connects TRBV29-1 to TRBJ1-1; D unclear. The CDR3 length is 11 residues. CDR1 SQVTM and CDR2 ANQGSEA come from the germline V gene. Trimming took off 8 bases at V and 3 bases at J, with 10 bases between the two ends. The CDR3 reads CSSGGDTEAFF. DNA of the CDR3: TGCAGCTCCGGTGGGGACACTGAAGCTTTCTTT. Together with reference TRBV29-1 and TRBJ1-1, the CDR3 gives the full variable domain: SAVISQKPSRDICQRGTSLTIQCQVDSQVTMMFWYRQQPGQSLTLIATANQGSEATYESGFVIDKFPISRPNLTFSTLTVSNMSPEDSSIYLCSSGGDTEAFFGQGTRLTVV.

The chain recombines TRBV24-1 with TRBJ1-1; 7 nucleotides agree with TRBD1. The CDR3 covers 12 residues. The J segment lost 11 bases and the V segment lost 4 bases, leaving 6 bases of the junction unmatched. Germline V gives CDR1 KGHDR, CDR2 SFDVKD. CDR3 in amino acids: CATSDPQGRAFF. CDR3 coding DNA: TGTGCCACCAGTGACCCACAGGGGAGGGCTTTCTTT.